This T cell receptor (beta chain) was profiled in a study of glioma-infiltrating T cells after dendritic cell vaccination. Study-wide results and limits: Higher pretreatment TIL content predicted longer progression-free time and survival.

Points on this clone: Its cognate antigen is unknown.

Data came from immunoSEQ multiplex PCR; TCRdb stores just in-frame clones and leaves some out. The sample includes tens of thousands of clones, over 75% of them seen just once. Source: blood, taken before dendritic cell vaccination. The receptor was isolated from a human donor with glioblastoma.

CDR3 in DNA: TGTGCCAGCTCACGGGCTGCGGGACAGCACGCCGAACTGTTTTTT. It specifies CASSRAAGQHAELFF. The chain uses TRBV18 and TRBJ1-4; TRBD1 agrees at 7 bases. V dropped 4 bases and J dropped 12; count of bases not matched to a gene: 14. The length of the CDR3 is 15 residues. Germline loops: CDR1 KGHSH, CDR2 LQKENI.